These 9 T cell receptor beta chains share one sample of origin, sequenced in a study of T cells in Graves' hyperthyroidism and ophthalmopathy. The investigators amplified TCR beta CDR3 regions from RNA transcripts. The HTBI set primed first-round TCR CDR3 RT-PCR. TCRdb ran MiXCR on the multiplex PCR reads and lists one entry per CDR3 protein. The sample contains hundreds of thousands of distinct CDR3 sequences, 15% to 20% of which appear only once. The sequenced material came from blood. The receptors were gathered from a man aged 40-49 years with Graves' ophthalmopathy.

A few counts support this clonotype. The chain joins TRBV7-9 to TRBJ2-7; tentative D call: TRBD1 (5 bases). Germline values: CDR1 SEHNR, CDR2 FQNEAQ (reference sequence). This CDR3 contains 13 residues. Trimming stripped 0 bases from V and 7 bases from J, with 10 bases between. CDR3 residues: CASSLARAGEQYF. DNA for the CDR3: TGTGCCAGCAGCTTAGCCAGGGCTGGAGAGCAGTACTTC.

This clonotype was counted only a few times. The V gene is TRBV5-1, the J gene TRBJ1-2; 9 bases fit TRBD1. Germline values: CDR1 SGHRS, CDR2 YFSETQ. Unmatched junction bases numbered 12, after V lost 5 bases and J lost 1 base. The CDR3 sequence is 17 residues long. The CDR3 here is CASRQPYRGQGNYGYTF. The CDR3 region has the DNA TGCGCCAGCAGGCAACCCTACAGGGGGCAGGGTAACTATGGCTACACCTTC.

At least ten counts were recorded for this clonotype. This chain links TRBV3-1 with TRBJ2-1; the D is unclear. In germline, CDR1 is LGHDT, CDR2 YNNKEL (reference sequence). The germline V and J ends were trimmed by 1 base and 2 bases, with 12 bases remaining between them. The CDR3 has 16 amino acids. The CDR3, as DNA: TGTGCCAGCAGCCAAGGACCCGGTCACCCCTACAATGAGCAGTTCTTC. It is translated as CASSQGPGHPYNEQFF.

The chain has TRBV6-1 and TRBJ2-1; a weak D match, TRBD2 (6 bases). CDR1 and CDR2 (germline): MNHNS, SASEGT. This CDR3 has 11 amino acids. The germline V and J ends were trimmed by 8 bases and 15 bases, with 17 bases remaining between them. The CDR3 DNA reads TGTGCCAGCGAAGCAGGGACTCTCTGGTTCTTC. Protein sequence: CASEAGTLWFF.

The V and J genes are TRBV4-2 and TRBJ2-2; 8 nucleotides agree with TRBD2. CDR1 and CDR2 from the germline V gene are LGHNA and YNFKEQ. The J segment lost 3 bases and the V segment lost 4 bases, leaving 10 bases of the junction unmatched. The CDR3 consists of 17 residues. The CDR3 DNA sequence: TGTGCCAGCAGCCGCGACCGGGGGGGGGCTTACACCGGGGAGCTGTTTTTT. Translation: CASSRDRGGAYTGELFF.

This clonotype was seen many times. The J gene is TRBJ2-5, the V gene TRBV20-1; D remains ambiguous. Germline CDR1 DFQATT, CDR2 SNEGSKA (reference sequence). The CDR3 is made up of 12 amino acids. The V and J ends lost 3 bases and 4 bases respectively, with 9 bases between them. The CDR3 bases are TGCAGTGCTAGCCTGAACGGAGAGACCCAGTACTTC. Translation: CSASLNGETQYF.

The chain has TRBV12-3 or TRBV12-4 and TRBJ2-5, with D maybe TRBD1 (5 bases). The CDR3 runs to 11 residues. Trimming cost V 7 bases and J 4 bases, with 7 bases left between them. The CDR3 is CASTRGETQYF. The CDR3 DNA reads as TGTGCCAGCACTAGGGGAGAGACCCAGTACTTC.

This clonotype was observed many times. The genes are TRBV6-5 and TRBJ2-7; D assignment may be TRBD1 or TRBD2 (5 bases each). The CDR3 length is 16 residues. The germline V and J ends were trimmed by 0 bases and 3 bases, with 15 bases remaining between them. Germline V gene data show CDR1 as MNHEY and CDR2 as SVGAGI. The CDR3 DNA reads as TGTGCCAGCAGTTACTCGACCCGGGACCTCAGCTACGAGCAGTACTTC. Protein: CASSYSTRDLSYEQYF.

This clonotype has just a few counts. The CDR3 DNA sequence: TGCAGCGCCGGGACAGTGAACACTGAAGCTTTCTTT. It codes for CSAGTVNTEAFF. V gene TRBV29-1 combines with J gene TRBJ1-1; TRBD1 agrees at 7 bases. The CDR3 contains 12 residues. Trimming took 7 bases from V and 0 from J; bases not matched to a gene: 2. Per germline, CDR1 SQVTM and CDR2 ANQGSEA.